This entry lists 20 T cell receptor beta chains sequenced from one sample in a study of PD-L1 blockade in urothelial cancer. Sequencing was performed with immunoSEQ multiplex PCR; in TCRdb, only in-frame clones are kept and a portion is missing. The table shows 90,000 to 120,000 clones, with roughly nine tenths occurring only once. Material: PBMCs, obtained around atezolizumab (anti-PD-L1) treatment. These receptors all stem from a woman of 80 years or more with urothelial cancer.

This clone was observed a few times. The chain is built from TRBV25-1 and TRBJ1-1; D unclear. The CDR3 is 13 amino acids. CDR1 and CDR2 from the germline V gene are MGHDK and SYGVNS. The ends were cut back, 7 bases at V and 3 bases at J, with 12 bases in the middle. CDR3: CASTPRADTEAFF. Here the CDR3 DNA reads TGTGCCAGCACCCCGAGGGCCGACACTGAAGCTTTCTTT.

The rearrangement uses TRBV29-1 and TRBJ1-5; D remains ambiguous. CDR1 and CDR2 (germline): SQVTM, ANQGSEA. The CDR3 is made up of 13 amino acids. V dropped 6 bases and J dropped 8 bases, with 17 bases sitting between them. The CDR3 reads CSVVDTQSEPQHF. The CDR3 DNA reads TGCAGCGTGGTTGACACCCAGAGTGAGCCCCAGCATTTT.

The chain is built from TRBV25-1 and TRBJ1-1, with D tentatively TRBD1 (6 bases). V gave up 1 base and J gave up 3 bases, with 9 bases separating them. CDR1 and CDR2 from the germline V gene are MGHDK and SYGVNS. The CDR3 is 14 amino acids. This CDR3 is CASSELGGDTEAFF. The CDR3 region has the DNA TGTGCCAGCAGTGAATTAGGGGGTGACACTGAAGCTTTCTTT.

This rearrangement joins TRBV5-1 to TRBJ1-1; tentatively, D is TRBD1 (5 bases). This CDR3 comprises 14 residues. Germline-derived CDR1 and CDR2 are SGHRS and YFSETQ. Trimming cost V 3 bases and J 5 bases, with 14 bases left between them. CDR3 sequence reads: CASSSGGDGTEAFF. The DNA of the CDR3 is TGCGCCAGCAGCTCCGGAGGGGATGGGACTGAAGCTTTCTTT.

The chain joins TRBV6-1 to TRBJ1-2; no definite D call. Trimming removed 1 base from V and 8 bases from J, with 14 bases in between. The CDR3 covers 14 residues. Germline V gene lookup returns CDR1 MNHNS and CDR2 SASEGT. This chain's CDR3 is CASSEGGEADGYTF. The CDR3 nucleotides are TGTGCCAGCAGTGAAGGTGGGGAGGCGGACGGCTACACCTTC.

The chain has TRBV28 and TRBJ2-5, with 11 bases that match TRBD1. The V and J ends lost 6 bases and 4 bases, in that order; junction bases with no gene match: 7. CDR1 is MDHEN, CDR2 SYDVKM, per germline. There are 15 residues in the CDR3. CDR3 sequence reads: CASSHSGTGGETQYF. In nucleotides, the CDR3 is TGTGCCAGCAGCCACTCCGGGACAGGGGGAGAGACCCAGTACTTC. Complete variable domain (other parts from reference TRBV28 and TRBJ2-5): DVKVTQSSRYLVKRTGEKVFLECVQDMDHENMFWYRQDPGLGLRLIYFSYDVKMKEKGDIPEGYSVSREKKERFSLILESASTNQTSMYLCASSHSGTGGETQYFGPGTRLLVL.

The rearrangement joins TRBV7-2 to TRBJ1-1, with D possibly being TRBD1 (5 bases). The CDR3 covers 15 residues. CDR1 SGHTA and CDR2 FQGNSA come from the germline V gene. Between the trimmed V and J ends, which lost 5 bases and 4 bases, there was a span of 17 bases. The DNA of the CDR3 is TGTGCCAGCAGCGAATCAGTGGGGCTAAGCACTGAAGCTTTCTTT. This sequence encodes CASSESVGLSTEAFF.

About this clone: Being one base from a much bigger clone, this may be a read error. The rearrangement joins TRBV11-2 to TRBJ2-7; D not resolved. Germline assignment: CDR1 SGHAT and CDR2 FQNNGV. This CDR3 is 14 amino acids long. Trimming shortened V by 0 bases and J by 0 bases, and 6 bases separated the two germline ends. The CDR3, as DNA: TGTGCCAGCAGCTTAGAACAGAGCTCCTACGAGCAGTACTTC. It codes for CASSLEQSSYEQYF.

V gene TRBV6-1 combines with J gene TRBJ2-2; 8 bases match TRBD2. Germline V gene data show CDR1 as MNHNS and CDR2 as SASEGT. The length of the CDR3 is 15 residues. The V and J ends lost 6 bases and 5 bases, in that order; junction bases with no gene match: 8. CDR3 sequence reads: CASSHPGLATGELFF. CDR3 DNA sequence: TGTGCCAGCAGCCACCCCGGACTAGCAACCGGGGAGCTGTTTTTT.

At least ten counts were recorded for this clone. The chain joins TRBV14 to TRBJ1-2; possibly TRBD1 for D (5 bases). Germline V gene sequence: CDR1 SGHDN, CDR2 FVKESK. V lost 3 bases, J lost 7 bases, and 12 bases lay in between. CDR3 length: 13 residues. Here the CDR3 reads CASSQAGSGGYTF. In nucleotides, the CDR3 is TGTGCCAGCAGCCAGGCAGGGTCGGGTGGCTACACCTTC. Together with reference TRBV14 and TRBJ1-2, the CDR3 gives the full variable domain: EAGVTQFPSHSVIEKGQTVTLRCDPISGHDNLYWYRRVMGKEIKFLLHFVKESKQDESGMPNNRFLAERTGGTYSTLKVQPAELEDSGVYFCASSQAGSGGYTFGSGTRLTVV.

J is TRBJ2-1 and V is TRBV2; 9 bases align to TRBD2. Losses at the gene ends were 7 bases for V and 7 bases for J; bases not matched to a gene: 8. Germline lookup yields CDR1 SNHLY and CDR2 FYNNEI. This CDR3 is built from 14 residues. Here the CDR3 reads CASMGLAGRNEQFF. CDR3 nucleotide sequence: TGTGCCAGCATGGGGCTAGCGGGAAGGAATGAGCAGTTCTTC.

The rearrangement joins TRBV20-1 to TRBJ2-1; D unresolved. Germline V gene lookup returns CDR1 DFQATT and CDR2 SNEGSKA (reference sequence). Trimming shortened V by 7 bases and J by 10 bases, and 11 bases separated the two germline ends. This CDR3 is built from 10 residues. The CDR3 DNA follows: TGCAGTGGAACTGGAGCGGAGCAGTTCTTC. Its protein product is CSGTGAEQFF.

The chain couples TRBV9 to TRBJ2-7; D perhaps matches TRBD2 (6 bases). The CDR3 spans 14 residues. Trimming cost V 1 base and J 7 bases, with 15 bases left between them. Germline V gene data show CDR1 as SGDLS and CDR2 as YYNGEE. The CDR3 loop reads CASSVLASAVEQYF. CDR3 coding DNA: TGTGCCAGCAGCGTACTAGCGAGCGCTGTGGAGCAGTACTTC.

The chain is built from TRBV28 and TRBJ1-2, with TRBD1 as a possible D gene (5 bases). Germline loops: CDR1 MDHEN, CDR2 SYDVKM. The V end lost 5 bases, the J end lost 4 bases, and 8 bases lay between the germline ends. This CDR3 contains 12 residues. CDR3 nucleotides: TGTGCCAGCAGTCCGACAGTCTATGGCTACACCTTC. The encoded protein is CASSPTVYGYTF.

This chain joins TRBV25-1 and TRBJ1-3; 7 bases agree with TRBD1. The CDR3 is 15 amino acids. V lost 4 bases, J lost 1 base, and 4 bases stayed unmatched. Germline V CDR1 and CDR2: MGHDK, SYGVNS. This chain's CDR3 is CASSAGTASGNTIYF. CDR3 DNA sequence: TGTGCCAGCAGTGCCGGGACAGCATCTGGAAACACCATATATTTT.

The chain employs TRBV5-1 and TRBJ2-1, with 15 bases that match TRBD2. The CDR3 is 16 amino acids. J gave up 8 bases and V 5 bases, and 8 bases lay outside the gene matches. Germline V CDR1 and CDR2: SGHRS, YFSETQ. The CDR3 nucleotides are TGCGCCAGCAGACGGACTAGCGGGAGGGCCGTGGATGAGCAGTTCTTC. It is translated as CASRRTSGRAVDEQFF. Full variable domain (outside the CDR3, taken from reference TRBV5-1 and TRBJ2-1): KAGVTQTPRYLIKTRGQQVTLSCSPISGHRSVSWYQQTPGQGLQFLFEYFSETQRNKGNFPGRFSGRQFSNSRSEMNVSTLELGDSALYLCASRRTSGRAVDEQFFGPGTRLTVL.

This clone was seen a single time. The rearrangement joins TRBV6-5 to TRBJ2-1; TRBD1 matches at 7 bases. Per the germline V gene, CDR1 is MNHEY and CDR2 is SVGAGI. The junction had 6 bases not matched to a gene; V was cut back by 2 bases and J by 5 bases. This CDR3 region has 15 residues. The chain's CDR3 is CASSYASQGNNEQFF. The CDR3 region has the DNA TGTGCCAGCAGTTACGCATCACAGGGGAACAATGAGCAGTTCTTC.

The J gene is TRBJ2-3, the V gene TRBV28; 7 bases agree with TRBD1. The CDR3 is 14 amino acids. Germline lookup yields CDR1 MDHEN and CDR2 SYDVKM. The V and J ends lost 3 bases and 5 bases, in that order; junction bases with no gene match: 5. For the CDR3, the DNA is TGTGCCAGCAGTTTGGGACAGTTCGGAGATACGCAGTATTTT. Translating it yields CASSLGQFGDTQYF.

This chain links TRBV6-1 with TRBJ1-2; D possibly corresponds to TRBD1 (6 bases). The length of the CDR3 is 15 residues. V lost 3 bases and J lost 7, with 18 bases in between. In germline, CDR1 is MNHNS, CDR2 SASEGT. This CDR3 is CASSERGAGTGGYTF. In DNA, the CDR3 is TGTGCCAGCAGTGAGCGGGGGGCAGGGACTGGTGGCTACACCTTC.

The chain joins TRBV5-4 to TRBJ1-1; D remains unclear. V lost 3 bases and J 0 bases, leaving 12 bases between the germline ends. The CDR3 has 15 residues. CDR1 and CDR2 (germline): SGHNT, YYREEE (reference sequence). The CDR3 DNA reads TGTGCCAGCAGCTCCGCGGGCGGGTTGAACACTGAAGCTTTCTTT. As protein: CASSSAGGLNTEAFF.